A single sample is the source of the 15 T cell receptor beta chains below, sequenced in a study of beta chain features in type 1 diabetes. Study observations and caveats: Among patients with Type 1 diabetes, TCRB CDR3s were moderately but significantly shorter in every one of the four CD4+ subsets.

No antigen is known for these receptors. Reverse transcription of all isolated RNA meant that expressed TCRB transcripts were sequenced. Produced via immunoSEQ multiplex PCR; TCRdb's table is partial and in-frame only. The repertoire holds around 360,000 clones, with around an eighth as singletons. Sequencing was done on a sample of naive CD4+ T cells from blood. These receptors came from a woman aged 18-29 years with type 1 diabetes.

About this clone itself: The sample contains more than one DNA sequence encoding this CDR3. V and J are TRBV7-2 and TRBJ2-5, with 7 nucleotides matching TRBD1. The V gene end was trimmed by 2 bases and the J gene end by 5 bases; junction bases not matched to a gene: 5. Germline assignment: CDR1 SGHTA and CDR2 FQGNSA. The length of the CDR3 is 14 residues. CDR3 nucleotide sequence: TGTGCCAGCAGCTTAAACAGGGGTAGGGAGACCCAGTACTTC. Encoded protein: CASSLNRGRETQYF.

V is TRBV5-6 and J is TRBJ1-6; TRBD1 matches at 7 bases. The CDR3 extends over 16 amino acids. Looked up from germline, CDR1 is SGHDT and CDR2 is YYEEEE. The J segment lost 7 bases and the V segment lost 1 base, leaving 8 bases of the junction unmatched. The CDR3 nucleotides read TGTGCCAGCAGCTTGCCCAAGGGGGCCGGGAATTCACCCCTCCACTTT. This codes for CASSLPKGAGNSPLHF.

In this sample, this clone turned up a few times. J is TRBJ2-5 and V is TRBV5-1; a possible D gene is TRBD1 (5 bases). Germline V lookup: CDR1 SGHRS, CDR2 YFSETQ. This CDR3 is built from 15 residues. V lost 3 bases and J lost 5, with 17 bases in between. For the CDR3, the DNA is TGCGCCAGCAGCTCATTAGGGGCTGACGTGGAGACCCAGTACTTC. This translates into CASSSLGADVETQYF.

This clone was detected a few times. V gene TRBV5-1 combines with J gene TRBJ2-1; 9 bases map to TRBD1. Trimming took 4 bases from V and 2 from J; bases not matched to a gene: 4. The CDR3 extends over 15 amino acids. Looked up from germline, CDR1 is SGHRS and CDR2 is YFSETQ. The CDR3 protein is CASSTQGAAYNEQFF. The DNA for the CDR3 is TGCGCCAGCAGCACACAGGGGGCGGCCTACAATGAGCAGTTCTTC. Full variable domain (outside the CDR3, taken from reference TRBV5-1 and TRBJ2-1): KAGVTQTPRYLIKTRGQQVTLSCSPISGHRSVSWYQQTPGQGLQFLFEYFSETQRNKGNFPGRFSGRQFSNSRSEMNVSTLELGDSALYLCASSTQGAAYNEQFFGPGTRLTVL.

This clone was seen more than once but under ten times. This rearrangement joins TRBV7-9 to TRBJ1-5; D is perhaps TRBD1 (6 bases). V shed 1 base and J shed 7 bases, with 11 bases lying between them. The CDR3 is made up of 14 amino acids. CDR1 is SEHNR, CDR2 FQNEAQ, per germline (reference sequence). The DNA of the CDR3 is TGTGCCAGCAGCTTAGACGGGGGGCGCCAGCCCCAGCATTTT. The encoded protein is CASSLDGGRQPQHF.

CDR3 sequence: CASSSTTGRVTF. Written as DNA, the CDR3 is TGTGCCAGCAGCTCCACCACAGGGCGGGTCACCTTC. J is TRBJ1-2 and V is TRBV7-2; the D gene is possibly TRBD1 (6 bases). V lost 4 bases and J lost 13, with 16 bases in between. The length of the CDR3 is 12 residues. Looked up from germline, CDR1 is SGHTA and CDR2 is FQGNSA.

The rearrangement links TRBV2 to TRBJ1-5, with D maybe TRBD1 (6 bases). V dropped 5 bases and J dropped 3 bases, with 11 bases sitting between them. CDR1 and CDR2 from the germline V gene are SNHLY and FYNNEI. CDR3 length equals 14 residues. CDR3 nucleotides: TGTGCCAGCAGTAGGGAGGGGGTCAATCAGCCCCAGCATTTT. Its protein product is CASSREGVNQPQHF.

The V gene is TRBV28, the J gene TRBJ2-7, with D possibly matching TRBD2 (5 bases). The CDR3 consists of 12 residues. Germline V gene data show CDR1 as MDHEN and CDR2 as SYDVKM. V was cut by 8 bases and J by 5 bases, with 13 bases left in between. CDR3 protein: CASEGAGDEQYF. CDR3 nucleotide sequence: TGTGCCAGCGAGGGTGCTGGGGACGAGCAGTACTTC.

The chain links TRBV4-2 to TRBJ2-2; 7 positions match TRBD2. The V segment lost 0 bases and the J segment 2 bases; nucleotides outside the gene matches: 3. CDR1 is LGHNA and CDR2 is YNFKEQ in the germline V gene. This CDR3 comprises 16 residues. This chain's CDR3 is CASSQDLADNTGELFF. Here the CDR3 DNA reads TGTGCCAGCAGCCAAGATCTAGCGGATAACACCGGGGAGCTGTTTTTT.

This clone has a handful of counts. The chain links TRBV5-6 to TRBJ2-7, with D perhaps matching TRBD2 (7 bases). V lost 3 bases, J lost 6 bases, and 22 bases lay in between. The germline CDR1 and CDR2 sequences are SGHDT and YYEEEE. The CDR3 is 16 amino acids. The CDR3 region has the DNA TGTGCCAGCAGCTGGGGGGGCGCCCCTAGCTTCCTCGAGCAGTACTTC. This sequence encodes CASSWGGAPSFLEQYF.

This clone was recorded a few times. V and J are TRBV7-9 and TRBJ2-1; TRBD2 aligns across 7 bases. CDR3 length: 13 amino acids. V trimming: 3 bases; J trimming: 8 bases; junction bases outside the gene matches: 4. From germline, CDR1 is SEHNR and CDR2 FQNEAQ (reference sequence). The CDR3 reads CASSLRGRDEQFF. The CDR3 nucleotides are TGTGCCAGCAGCTTGCGAGGGAGGGATGAGCAGTTCTTC.

This clone turned up a few times. This chain connects TRBV29-1 to TRBJ1-2; TRBD1 matches at 8 bases. The J segment lost 8 bases and the V segment lost 5 bases, leaving 16 bases of the junction unmatched. Germline V gene lookup returns CDR1 SQVTM and CDR2 ANQGSEA. This CDR3 is built from 15 residues. CDR3 nucleotide sequence: TGCAGCGTTACCCCAGGGGGCCCGGGGGAAGGAGGCTACACCTTC. This codes for CSVTPGGPGEGGYTF.

The chain recombines TRBV9 with TRBJ1-2; 10 positions match TRBD1. Per germline, CDR1 SGDLS and CDR2 YYNGEE. V shed 2 bases and J 8 bases; nucleotides not matched to a gene: 6. The CDR3 loop spans 14 amino acids. The CDR3, as DNA: TGTGCCAGCAGCGTCTCCGGGACAGGGGAAGGCTACACCTTC. It translates to CASSVSGTGEGYTF.

V usage is TRBV18 and J usage is TRBJ2-1; the match to TRBD2 covers 8 bases. J gave up 12 bases and V 6 bases, and 19 bases lay outside the gene matches. CDR3 length: 16 amino acids. Per germline, CDR1 KGHSH and CDR2 LQKENI. CDR3 in amino acids: CASSRPHNGGAWVQFF. CDR3 DNA: TGTGCCAGCTCCCGACCTCATAACGGGGGGGCTTGGGTGCAGTTCTTC.

The chain combines TRBV5-5 with TRBJ2-7; D not certain. The CDR3 runs 12 residues. Germline V gene sequence: CDR1 SGHKS, CDR2 YYEKEE (reference sequence). V gave up 3 bases and J gave up 2 bases, with 6 bases separating them. CDR3 sequence: CASSWATYEQYF. The CDR3 nucleotides are TGTGCCAGCAGCTGGGCTACCTACGAGCAGTACTTC.